The 20 T cell receptor beta chains below all came from one sample that was sequenced in a study of control samples from healthy donors and cancer patients. Here immunoSEQ multiplex PCR was the method, and the copy in TCRdb shows in-frame clones only, minus some. The sample has some 120,000 clones, roughly nine tenths seen once; the top ten hold around 1.2%. Material for sequencing was PBMCs. Source of these receptors: a woman aged 45-65 years with colorectal cancer.

This clone occurred once. The V call is TRBV5-6, the J call TRBJ2-3; D is uncertain. The CDR3 extends over 13 amino acids. The V gene's germline CDR1 is SGHDT and CDR2 YYEEEE. V was cut by 6 bases and J by 0 bases, with 8 bases left in between. The CDR3 sequence is CASTPGSTDTQYF. Here the CDR3 DNA reads TGTGCCAGCACCCCGGGTAGCACAGATACGCAGTATTTT.

The V gene is TRBV18, the J gene TRBJ2-7; 14 nucleotides align to TRBD2. The ends lost 0 bases at V and 6 bases at J; junction bases unmatched: 4. CDR3 size: 16 residues. The germline gives CDR1 KGHSH, CDR2 LQKENI. The CDR3 bases are TGTGCCAGCTCACCACCGGGACTAGCGGGAGCAGGCGAGCAGTACTTC. Amino acids: CASSPPGLAGAGEQYF.

The chain employs TRBV5-1 and TRBJ1-1; 9 bases align to TRBD1. Looked up from germline, CDR1 is SGHRS and CDR2 is YFSETQ. The junction had 8 bases not matched to a gene; V was cut back by 2 bases and J by 0 bases. This CDR3 has 17 amino acids. The CDR3 DNA is TGCGCCAGCAGCTTCTTAGGGACAGGGTACATGAACACTGAAGCTTTCTTT. Translated, it gives CASSFLGTGYMNTEAFF. The variable domain in full, completed from reference TRBV5-1 and TRBJ1-1, reads KAGVTQTPRYLIKTRGQQVTLSCSPISGHRSVSWYQQTPGQGLQFLFEYFSETQRNKGNFPGRFSGRQFSNSRSEMNVSTLELGDSALYLCASSFLGTGYMNTEAFFGQGTRLTVV.

J is TRBJ1-1 and V is TRBV9; no firm D call. Per the germline V gene, CDR1 is SGDLS and CDR2 is YYNGEE. This CDR3 has 13 residues. Trimming shortened V by 0 bases and J by 12 bases, and 15 bases separated the two germline ends. DNA of the CDR3: TGTGCCAGCAGCGTAGGGGCACTGGAGAGGCCTTTCTTT. Amino acid sequence: CASSVGALERPFF.

The chain carries TRBV6-5 and TRBJ2-3; maybe TRBD2 (5 bases). The ends were cut back, 6 bases at V and 3 bases at J, with 10 bases in the middle. The CDR3 contains 13 residues. Germline CDR1 and CDR2: MNHEY and SVGAGI. The DNA of the CDR3 is TGTGCCAGCAGGGATTCGGGGACAGATACGCAGTATTTT. Translation gives CASRDSGTDTQYF.

This clone was observed a single time. The gene calls are TRBV5-1 and TRBJ2-1; perhaps TRBD2 as D (5 bases). This CDR3 comprises 14 residues. The V gene's germline CDR1 is SGHRS and CDR2 YFSETQ. The V end was cut by 0 bases, the J end by 6 bases, with 10 bases between. CDR3: CASSLVASSNEQFF. The DNA for the CDR3 is TGCGCCAGCAGCTTGGTAGCTAGCTCCAATGAGCAGTTCTTC.

The chain joins TRBV19 to TRBJ1-4, with no clear D. Germline V gives CDR1 LNHDA, CDR2 SQIVND (reference sequence). The CDR3 covers 14 residues. V was shortened by 2 bases and J by 8 bases, with 12 bases between the two germline ends. CDR3 protein: CASSIPGLNEKLFF. The DNA of the CDR3 is TGTGCCAGTAGTATACCGGGGTTGAACGAAAAACTGTTTTTT.

The chain combines TRBV9 with TRBJ2-1; 7 nucleotides line up with TRBD2. CDR3 size: 15 residues. Per the germline V gene, CDR1 is SGDLS and CDR2 is YYNGEE. The V and J ends lost 5 bases and 7 bases, in that order; junction bases with no gene match: 12. CDR3 sequence: CASSETGTKGNEQFF. The DNA for the CDR3 is TGTGCCAGCAGTGAGACCGGGACTAAGGGTAATGAGCAGTTCTTC. Drawing the rest from reference TRBV9 and TRBJ2-1, the complete variable domain is DSGVTQTPKHLITATGQRVTLRCSPRSGDLSVYWYQQSLDQGLQFLIQYYNGEERAKGNILERFSAQQFPDLHSELNLSSLELGDSALYFCASSETGTKGNEQFFGPGTRLTVL.

This chain links TRBV28 with TRBJ1-5; D call uncertain. The CDR3 contains 14 residues. Trimming stripped 0 bases from V and 4 bases from J, with 7 bases between. The germline CDR1 and CDR2 sequences are MDHEN and SYDVKM. The CDR3 reads CASSLWQQNQPQHF. CDR3 in DNA: TGTGCCAGCAGTTTATGGCAGCAAAATCAGCCCCAGCATTTT.

In DNA form, the CDR3 reads TGTGCTAGTGGTTTGTTCCTCGCGACTAGCGGGGGGGACCTGACCTACAATGAGCAGTTCTTC. Its translation: CASGLFLATSGGDLTYNEQFF. The chain joins TRBV12-5 to TRBJ2-1; 14 bases fit TRBD2. The V gene end was trimmed by 2 bases and the J gene end by 2 bases; junction bases not matched to a gene: 14. Germline assignment: CDR1 LGHNT and CDR2 FRNRAP. The CDR3 loop spans 21 amino acids.

The chain is built from TRBV14 and TRBJ1-6; no reliable D call. Between the trimmed V and J ends, which lost 6 bases and 5 bases, there was a span of 8 bases. The length of the CDR3 is 13 residues. Germline V CDR1 and CDR2: SGHDN, FVKESK. CDR3 residues: CASRRTDNSPLHF. In DNA, the CDR3 is TGTGCCAGCAGGAGGACGGATAATTCACCCCTCCACTTT.

The V call is TRBV5-1, the J call TRBJ1-3; tentatively, D is TRBD1 (6 bases). In germline, CDR1 is SGHRS, CDR2 YFSETQ. The CDR3 runs to 15 residues. The V end lost 2 bases, the J end lost 3 bases, and 12 bases lay between the germline ends. CDR3 amino acids: CASSFATGGGNTIYF. The CDR3 DNA reads TGCGCCAGCAGCTTTGCGACAGGTGGTGGAAACACCATATATTTT.

The chain joins TRBV28 to TRBJ1-4; D is ambiguous. Germline loops: CDR1 MDHEN, CDR2 SYDVKM. V lost 4 bases and J lost 5, with 8 bases in between. The CDR3 length is 13 residues. CDR3 nucleotides: TGTGCCAGCAGTTCTGGACGGAATGAAAAACTGTTTTTT. As protein: CASSSGRNEKLFF.

The V and J genes are TRBV2 and TRBJ1-2; D not certain. CDR1 SNHLY and CDR2 FYNNEI come from the germline V gene. The CDR3 totals 15 residues. V gave up 3 bases and J gave up 4 bases, with 15 bases separating them. CDR3 loop: CASSDTPQILYGYTF. CDR3 nucleotides: TGTGCCAGCAGTGATACACCACAGATTCTCTATGGCTACACCTTC.

The chain carries TRBV6-2 or TRBV6-3 and TRBJ2-1; 9 bases are shared with TRBD2. The CDR3 has 16 residues. Unmatched junction bases numbered 10, after V lost 4 bases and J lost 6 bases. CDR1 is MNHEY and CDR2 is SVGEGT in the germline V gene. CDR3 in amino acids: CASSLGREGRVNEQFF. CDR3 nucleotides: TGTGCCAGCAGTTTAGGGCGGGAGGGCCGGGTCAATGAGCAGTTCTTC.

J is TRBJ2-1 and V is TRBV7-3; TRBD2 matches at 11 bases. The V gene's germline CDR1 is SGHTA and CDR2 FQGTGA. J was trimmed by 5 bases and V by 1 base; bases with no gene match: 1. The CDR3 contains 15 residues. The CDR3, as DNA: TGTGCCAGCAGCTTAATAGCGGGAGGGAACAATGAGCAGTTCTTC. Translated, it gives CASSLIAGGNNEQFF.

CDR3 bases: TGTGCCAGCAGCTTCACGGGGTCCTATAATTCACCCCTCCACTTT. Translated: CASSFTGSYNSPLHF. The chain uses TRBV11-2 and TRBJ1-6; D is undetermined. The CDR3 is 15 amino acids. CDR1 is SGHAT, CDR2 FQNNGV, per germline. V shed 3 bases and J shed 1 base, with 7 bases lying between them.

The chain recombines TRBV9 with TRBJ2-7, with D uncertain. In germline, CDR1 is SGDLS, CDR2 YYNGEE. CDR3 length: 14 amino acids. The germline V and J ends were trimmed by 0 bases and 0 bases, with 7 bases remaining between them. For the CDR3, the DNA is TGTGCCAGCAGCGTAGCTGGACGCTCCTACGAGCAGTACTTC. Residues: CASSVAGRSYEQYF.

CDR3 amino acids: CASSLAGTSAVTDTQYF. The CDR3 region has the DNA TGCGCCAGCAGCTTGGCGGGGACTAGCGCTGTCACAGATACGCAGTATTTT. The V gene is TRBV5-1, the J gene TRBJ2-3; 10 positions match TRBD2. The CDR3 has 17 residues. Germline V gene sequence: CDR1 SGHRS, CDR2 YFSETQ. With V trimmed by 0 bases and J by 2 bases, 6 bases remained unmatched.

The chain recombines TRBV27 with TRBJ1-4; D is possibly TRBD1 (6 bases). Germline V gives CDR1 MNHEY, CDR2 SMNVEV (reference sequence). This CDR3 spans 15 amino acids. V lost 1 base to trimming and J lost 6 bases, with 12 bases between them. In nucleotides, the CDR3 is TGTGCCAGCAGTTTATTTCGGCAGGGGTATGAAAAACTGTTTTTT. Its protein is CASSLFRQGYEKLFF.